This T cell receptor (beta chain) came from a study of T-cell reconstitution after alpha-beta-depleted transplantation in children. Study-level findings and limits: T-cell counts and diversity at one year post-transplant came mainly from newly produced T cells. Recipient T cells and thymic progenitors that survived were the source of the high TCRbeta diversity seen at day 60 in some patients.

For TCRbeta, the library was prepared with unique molecular identifiers. TCRdb recomputed calls from the PCR reads with MiXCR, one row per CDR3 protein. The data hold around 450,000 distinct CDR3 sequences, with around 46% observed a single time. This clonotype was counted many times. Its antigen is still unknown. V shed 3 bases, J shed 4 bases, and the junction held 7 bases outside the gene matches. The CDR3 has 15 amino acids. Germline CDR1 is SGDLS and CDR2 is YYNGEE. This material consisted of PBMCs, taken before TCRalphabeta/CD19-depleted stem cell transplant. The sequence was collected from a girl aged 2 to 10 with aplastic anemia, due to receive a stem cell transplant. The chain carries TRBV9 and TRBJ1-1; 9 bases fit TRBD1. This CDR3 reads CASSGVQGARTEAFF. The DNA for the CDR3 is TGTGCCAGCAGCGGGGTACAGGGGGCGCGCACTGAAGCTTTCTTT.